A selection of T cell receptor beta chains follows, all from one sample in a study of follicular helper T cells after annual influenza vaccination. Repertoires were generated with immunoSEQ multiplex PCR, while TCRdb's copy carries only in-frame clones and drops some. The data show some 830 clones, roughly 72% seen once. The source material was CXCR5+ CD38+ circulating T follicular helper cells from blood, sampled 7 days after influenza vaccination. Receptor source: an adult who received the influenza vaccine. The CDR3 runs from the conserved cysteine through the conserved F or W. The order of the fields is V gene, J gene, clone size, D gene, CDR3 DNA, CDR3 protein. The D gene is left open where the match is weak. Size is stated for part of the rows, as once, few or many counts, or as a class when the clone is expanded.

>TRBV11-2|TRBJ2-7|.|.
TGTGCCAGCAGCTTAGATCGGGGGGCAAAGTCCTACGAGCAGTACTTC
CASSLDRGAKSYEQYF
>TRBV5-1|TRBJ1-2|.|.
TGCGCCAGCAGCTTGGGTTTCGAGGGCTGGGGCTACACCTTC
CASSLGFEGWGYTF
>TRBV6-1|TRBJ1-5|few|TRBD1
TGTGCCAGCAGTGAAAGACAGGGGGATCAGCCCCAGCATTTT
CASSERQGDQPQHF
>TRBV19|TRBJ1-2|.|.
TGTGCCAGTAGTCCACGGACAGAGGCGGGGGGCTACACCTTC
CASSPRTEAGGYTF
>TRBV7-3|TRBJ1-1|.|.
TGTGCCAGCAGCTTATTTGGGGGCGGCCTAAACACTGAAGCTTTCTTT
CASSLFGGGLNTEAFF
>TRBV11-2|TRBJ2-2|.|.
TGTGCCAGCAGCTTAGGCGGAGGACCGAACACCGGGGAGCTGTTTTTT
CASSLGGGPNTGELFF
>TRBV7-2|TRBJ1-5|.|.
TGTGCCAGCAGCTTATTAGGAGGTGGCCCGGGGGCGCGTCAGCCCCAGCATTTT
CASSLLGGGPGARQPQHF
>TRBV5-1|TRBJ2-7|.|.
TGCGCCAGCAGCTTGGGGGCGGGCGAGCAGTACTTC
CASSLGAGEQYF
>TRBV19|TRBJ2-3|.|.
TGTGCCAGTAGTCGGGACTTCTCAGATACGCAGTATTTT
CASSRDFSDTQYF
>TRBV2|TRBJ1-1|.|.
TGTGCCAGCACGCGACAGGATTTGAACACTGAAGCTTTCTTT
CASTRQDLNTEAFF
>TRBV18|TRBJ2-5|.|TRBD2
TGTGCCAGCTCACCATCCCCCCCCCGTAGCGGGGGCCGTCAAGAGACCCAGTACTTC
CASSPSPPRSGGRQETQYF
>TRBV15|TRBJ2-7|once|.
TGTGCCACCAGCAGAGATAACAGGGGGAGGGACGAGCAGTACTTC
CATSRDNRGRDEQYF
>TRBV2|TRBJ1-5|few|TRBD1
TGTGCCAGCGGACAGGGCAGCAATCAGCCCCAGCATTTT
CASGQGSNQPQHF
>TRBV2|TRBJ1-5|few|.
TGTGCCAGCAGAGCCGAGACGGGAGGTCAGCCCCAGCATTTT
CASRAETGGQPQHF
>TRBV11-1|TRBJ2-7|.|.
TGTGCCAGCAGCTTAAGGAGCTCCTACGAGCAGTACTTC
CASSLRSSYEQYF
>TRBV4-1|TRBJ1-5|.|.
TGCGCCAGCAGCCAAGATCCTCTCGCGGTGGGCAATCAGCCCCAGCATTTT
CASSQDPLAVGNQPQHF
>TRBV5-6|TRBJ2-1|.|.
TGTGCCAGCAGCTTGTCCAGCCGAGGTCGACATGAGCAGTTCTTC
CASSLSSRGRHEQFF
>TRBV5-1|TRBJ2-3|once|.
TGCGCCAGCAGCTCCCAGGGTAATAGCGGCACAGATACGCAGTATTTT
CASSSQGNSGTDTQYF
>TRBV11-3|TRBJ1-5|.|.
TGTGCCAGCAGCTTAGCGGCGAATCAGCCCCAGCATTTT
CASSLAANQPQHF
>TRBV7-2|TRBJ1-2|few|TRBD1
TGTGCCAGCAGCGGGACAGGGTGGTATGGCTACACCTTC
CASSGTGWYGYTF
>TRBV9|TRBJ2-7|.|TRBD1
TGTGCCAGCAGCGCGTCCGGGACAGCTGGCGAGCAGTACTTC
CASSASGTAGEQYF
>TRBV11-2|TRBJ2-7|.|.
TGTGCCAGCAGCTTAGGTGAGGGGCCCTACGAGCAGTACTTC
CASSLGEGPYEQYF
>TRBV7-9|TRBJ2-5|.|TRBD2
TGTGCCAGCAGCACGACTAGCGGGGGCCAAGAGACCCAGTACTTC
CASSTTSGGQETQYF
>TRBV7-9|TRBJ2-2|.|TRBD1
TGTGCCAGCAGCTTGGACAGGGCCACCGGGGAGCTGTTTTTT
CASSLDRATGELFF
>TRBV10-3|TRBJ2-6|.|.
TGTGCCATCAGTTCGGTGAACTGTCAAAGTCGGGCCAACGTCCTGACTTTC
CAISSVNCQSRANVLTF
>TRBV30|TRBJ1-1|.|.
TGTGCCTGCCGTAACAGGGCCGGGGTGAGAAACACTGAAGCTTTCTTT
CACRNRAGVRNTEAFF
>TRBV18|TRBJ1-3|.|.
TGTGCCAGCTCACTCGGACAGTTCGGAAACACCATATATTTT
CASSLGQFGNTIYF
>TRBV6-6|TRBJ2-3|.|TRBD2
TGTGCCAGCAGTTCAGCGGGGGGTCCTCGTACGCAGTATTTT
CASSSAGGPRTQYF
>TRBV6-1|TRBJ1-5|.|.
TGTGCCAGCAGGGGTTATAGCAATCAGCCCCAGCATTTT
CASRGYSNQPQHF
>TRBV11-3|TRBJ1-1|.|.
TGTGCCAGCAGCTTAAGGAACACTGAAGCTTTCTTT
CASSLRNTEAFF
>TRBV27|TRBJ1-1|.|.
TGTGCCAGCAGTTTAGGTGGGGCAGTAAGGACTAGGAGCGGAAAGGGTAACACTGAAGCTTTCTTT
CASSLGGAVRTRSGKGNTEAFF
>TRBV6-1|TRBJ1-1|.|.
TGTGCCAGCAGTGATGCGGGGGAAGCTTTCTTT
CASSDAGEAFF
>TRBV12-5|TRBJ1-5|.|TRBD1
TGTGCTAGTGGTTTGGTACTCGATGGACAGGGGGCTCGGCAGCCCCAGCATTTT
CASGLVLDGQGARQPQHF
>TRBV7-9|TRBJ2-7|.|TRBD1
TGTGCCAGCAGCTTCGGGACAGGGGTCGGGGAGCAGTACTTC
CASSFGTGVGEQYF
>TRBV30|TRBJ2-7|large|TRBD2
TGTGCCTGGAGACCCCGGGAGGGACTCACTGCCCACGAGCAGTACTTC
CAWRPREGLTAHEQYF